This record looks at one T cell receptor beta chain sequence and its context. Its antigen is still unknown. In the same sample, other DNA sequences code for this CDR3. This record belongs to a study of shared clonotypes between healthy human individuals. The V gene lost 3 bases and the J gene lost 1 base, with 10 bases spanning the gap. The V gene's germline CDR1 is SGHTA and CDR2 FQGNSA. The CDR3 spans 14 residues. Each cell subset's genomic DNA was divided evenly among several immunoSEQ plates. The table came from immunoSEQ multiplex PCR; TCRdb's copy has only in-frame clones and leaves some out. The table shows about a million clones, with roughly 80% occurring only once. Findings of the study overall: In a handful of donors, around 5% of naive CD4 clonotypes appeared in common.

The sequencing input was memory CD4+ T cells from PBMCs. The subset here: CD45RA-negative fraction. This TCR derives from a young man in good health. Some clones in this sample may be carry-over from other donors' samples. The rearrangement uses TRBV7-2 and TRBJ2-7, with a possible D match to TRBD1 (5 bases). DNA of the CDR3: TGTGCCAGCAGCTTGGCAAGACAGTCCTACGAGCAGTACTTC. It specifies CASSLARQSYEQYF.